One T cell receptor (beta chain) is described in this entry. Measured with immunoSEQ multiplex PCR; TCRdb has only the in-frame clones, and not every one. Of roughly 100,000 clones in the sample, around nine tenths are singletons; the top ten hold about a fifth. J was trimmed by 6 bases and V by 0 bases; bases with no gene match: 2. This CDR3 contains 14 residues. Germline CDR1 reads SGHTA; CDR2 reads FQGTGA. The entry originates in a study of control samples from healthy donors and cancer patients. The origin of this receptor is a man aged 55 to 70 with lung cancer. The sequenced material came from PBMCs. The gene calls are TRBV7-3 and TRBJ2-3; 8 bases align to TRBD2. In DNA form, the CDR3 reads TGTGCCAGCAGCTTAACTAGCGGGGTGGATACGCAGTATTTT. It encodes CASSLTSGVDTQYF.